Here is one T cell receptor beta chain with its context. What this receptor recognizes is not known. Per-nucleotide qualities are absent, and no much larger clonotype sits a single base away. This entry belongs to a study of B cell selection in AIRE deficiency (dated 2019 in TCRdb). In the study overall: Researchers compared TCRbeta repertoires of sorted blood CD4+ conventional T cells and regulatory T cells in AIRE-deficient patients with those in healthy controls. The TCR-sequenced cohort comprised roughly 5 AIRE-deficient APECED patients and roughly 5 healthy control donors. Here is what the overall study found, with its caveats: Among around 4,000 shared Treg TCRbeta sequences, 30% to 35% were found to be shared only among healthy donors and approximately 9.3% only among patients, suggesting that Treg selection is less efficient in the absence of AIRE. In AIRE-deficient patients, Tconv and Treg cells had TCRBV gene usage, CDR3 length and TCR diversity comparable to those in healthy donors. Shared Treg sequences had shorter CDR3s, reflecting a bias toward rearrangements with few non-templated nucleotide insertions. Roughly 31% of Treg TCRbeta sequences shared among healthy donors appeared in patient Tconv cells, suggesting diversion of Treg-biased clones into the Tconv compartment. Only TCRbeta chains were sequenced, and over 35% of shared healthy-donor Treg sequences were also present in healthy Tconv cells, possibly due to differing TCRalpha chains.

The immunoSEQ platform was used for TCRbeta chain sequencing. The original pipeline was this. When Treg repertoires were pooled, approximately 6x10^4 distinct TCRbeta sequences were obtained from patients and some 96,000 from healthy donors. Treg TCRbeta sequences found in two or more individuals were classed as public, and these public Treg TCRbeta sequences were then looked for in Tconv repertoires. Differences between groups were assessed by Mann-Whitney U tests with Bonferroni-Dunn correction in GraphPad Prism 7.03. This immuneACCESS table, as held by TCRdb, lists in-frame sequences with V and J called but not all clones. Of the missing ones, under half trace to an unresolved V gene in checked studies; the others have no known cause. V and J calls and clone size are as listed in that table; D and trimming were resolved from the DNA. Across this sample there are 20,000 to 25,000 clones, with around 90% seen only once. The ten largest make up roughly 1.4% of the sample.

Regulatory T cells were sorted as CD4+CD25hiCD127low/negative cells. The healthy donors who provided the control samples were not related to the patients. Tconv and Treg cells for TCRbeta sequencing were sorted on a FACSAria flow cytometer. Sorted cells were collected in 5-ml round-bottom polystyrene tubes, and dry cell pellets were stored frozen at -80 degrees C prior to sequencing. Including the terminal cysteine and phenylalanine, the CDR3 comprises 14 residues. Just the 42-base CDR3 DNA is kept, in frame starting at base 1. The germline V gene (reference sequence) yields SGHNT for CDR1 and YYREEE for CDR2. Between the V and J ends, shortened by 1 base and 5 bases respectively, the junction contains 13 bases.

The sample consisted of CD4+CD25+ Tregs sorted from PBMCs. This receptor chain uses TRBV5-4 and TRBJ2-7; the D gene is not confidently resolved. The TCR was taken from a human donor in good health. The sequenced DNA: TGTGCCAGCAGCTTGTCTGGGGTTGCCCACGAGCAGTACTTC. It translates as CASSLSGVAHEQYF.